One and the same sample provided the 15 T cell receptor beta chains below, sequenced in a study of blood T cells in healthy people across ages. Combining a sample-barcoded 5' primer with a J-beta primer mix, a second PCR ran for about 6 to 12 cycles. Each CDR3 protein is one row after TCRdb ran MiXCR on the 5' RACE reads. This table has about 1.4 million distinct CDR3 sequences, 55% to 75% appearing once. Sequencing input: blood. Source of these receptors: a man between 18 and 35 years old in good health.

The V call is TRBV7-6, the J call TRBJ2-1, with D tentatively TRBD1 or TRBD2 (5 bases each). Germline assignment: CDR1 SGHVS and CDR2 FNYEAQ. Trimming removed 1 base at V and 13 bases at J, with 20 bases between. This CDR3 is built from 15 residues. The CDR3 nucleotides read TGTGCCAGCAGCTTAGTGGGGGAGCTAGCTGGTGAACAGTTCTTC. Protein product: CASSLVGELAGEQFF.

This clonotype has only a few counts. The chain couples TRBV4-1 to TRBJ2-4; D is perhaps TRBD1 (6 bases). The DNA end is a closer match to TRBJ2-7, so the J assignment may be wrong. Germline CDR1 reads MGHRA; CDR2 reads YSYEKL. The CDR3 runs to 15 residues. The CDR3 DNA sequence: TGCGCCAGCCAGTACCCAGGGGCGACCTCGGACGAGCAGTACTTC. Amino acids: CASQYPGATSDEQYF.

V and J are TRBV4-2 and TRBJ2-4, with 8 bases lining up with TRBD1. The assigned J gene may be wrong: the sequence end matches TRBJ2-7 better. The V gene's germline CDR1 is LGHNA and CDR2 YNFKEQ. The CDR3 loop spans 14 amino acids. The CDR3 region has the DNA TGTGCCAGCAGCCAAGAGCCAGGGGGCGACGAGCAGTACTTC. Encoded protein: CASSQEPGGDEQYF.

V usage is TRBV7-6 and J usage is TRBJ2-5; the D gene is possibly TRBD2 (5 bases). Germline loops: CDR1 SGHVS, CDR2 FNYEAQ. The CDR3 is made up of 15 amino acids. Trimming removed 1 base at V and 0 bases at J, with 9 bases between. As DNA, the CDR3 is TGTGCCAGCAGCTTAGGGGCGGGCCACCAAGAGACCCAGTACTTC. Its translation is CASSLGAGHQETQYF. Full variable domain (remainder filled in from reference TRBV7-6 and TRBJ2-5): GAGVSQSPRYKVTKRGQDVALRCDPISGHVSLYWYRQALGQGPEFLTYFNYEAQQDKSGLPNDRFSAERPEGSISTLTIQRTEQRDSAMYRCASSLGAGHQETQYFGPGTRLLVL.

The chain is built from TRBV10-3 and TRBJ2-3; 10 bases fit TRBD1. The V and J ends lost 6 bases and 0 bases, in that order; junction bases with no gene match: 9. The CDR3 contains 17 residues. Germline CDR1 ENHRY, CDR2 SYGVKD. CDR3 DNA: TGTGCCATCAGGCGGGACAGGGGAGGGATTAGCACAGATACGCAGTATTTT. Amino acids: CAIRRDRGGISTDTQYF.

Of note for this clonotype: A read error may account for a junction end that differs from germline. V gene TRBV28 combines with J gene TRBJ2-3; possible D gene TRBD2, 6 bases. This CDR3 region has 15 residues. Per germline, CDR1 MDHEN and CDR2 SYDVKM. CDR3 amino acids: CASTPTGLSTGTQYF. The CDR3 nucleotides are TGTGCCAGCACCCCCACGGGACTCAGCACAGGTACGCAGTATTTT.

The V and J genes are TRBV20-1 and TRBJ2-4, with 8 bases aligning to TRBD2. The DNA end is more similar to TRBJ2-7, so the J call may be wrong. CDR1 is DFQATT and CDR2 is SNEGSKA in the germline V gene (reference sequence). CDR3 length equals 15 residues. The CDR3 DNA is TGCAGTGCTAGAGCCGCCGGGACTAGTCCATACGAGCAGTACTTC. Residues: CSARAAGTSPYEQYF.

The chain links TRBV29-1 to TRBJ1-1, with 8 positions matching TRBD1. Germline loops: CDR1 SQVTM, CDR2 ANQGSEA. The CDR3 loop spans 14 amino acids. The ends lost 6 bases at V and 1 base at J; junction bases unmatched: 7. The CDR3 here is CSVDSQGGNTEAFF. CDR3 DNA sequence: TGCAGCGTCGACTCACAGGGGGGGAACACTGAAGCTTTCTTT.

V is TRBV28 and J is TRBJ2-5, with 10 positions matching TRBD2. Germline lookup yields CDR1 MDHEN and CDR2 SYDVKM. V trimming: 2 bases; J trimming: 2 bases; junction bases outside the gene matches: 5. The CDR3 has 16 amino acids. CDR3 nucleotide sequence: TGTGCCAGCAGTTTAATTAGCGGGGGGTCACAAGAGACCCAGTACTTC. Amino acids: CASSLISGGSQETQYF.

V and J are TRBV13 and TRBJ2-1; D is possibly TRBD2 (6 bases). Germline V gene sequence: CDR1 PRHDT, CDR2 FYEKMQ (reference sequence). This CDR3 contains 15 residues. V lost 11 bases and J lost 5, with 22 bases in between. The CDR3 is CAGPRESGPNNEQFF. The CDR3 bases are TGTGCCGGCCCGAGAGAGAGCGGGCCCAACAATGAGCAGTTCTTC.

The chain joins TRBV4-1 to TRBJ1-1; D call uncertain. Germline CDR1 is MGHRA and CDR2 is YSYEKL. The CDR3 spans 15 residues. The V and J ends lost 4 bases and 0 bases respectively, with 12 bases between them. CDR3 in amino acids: CASSLSIQLNTEAFF. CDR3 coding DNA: TGCGCCAGCAGCCTTAGCATACAATTGAACACTGAAGCTTTCTTT.

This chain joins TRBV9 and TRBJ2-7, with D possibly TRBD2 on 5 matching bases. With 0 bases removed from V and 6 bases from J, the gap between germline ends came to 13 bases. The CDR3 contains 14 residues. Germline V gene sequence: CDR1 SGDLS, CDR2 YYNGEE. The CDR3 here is CASSVGTGFGEQYF. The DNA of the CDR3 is TGTGCCAGCAGCGTAGGGACGGGGTTTGGCGAGCAGTACTTC.

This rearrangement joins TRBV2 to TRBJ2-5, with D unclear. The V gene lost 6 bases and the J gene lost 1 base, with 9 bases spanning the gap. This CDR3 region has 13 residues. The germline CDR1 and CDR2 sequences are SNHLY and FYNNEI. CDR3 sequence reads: CASRQNFQETQYF. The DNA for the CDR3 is TGTGCCAGCAGACAAAATTTCCAAGAGACCCAGTACTTC.

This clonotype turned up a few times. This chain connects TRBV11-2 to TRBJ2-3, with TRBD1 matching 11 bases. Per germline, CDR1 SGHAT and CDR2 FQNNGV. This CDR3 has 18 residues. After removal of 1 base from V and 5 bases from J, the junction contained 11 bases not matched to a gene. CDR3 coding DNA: TGTGCCAGCAGCTTAGTTGTTTTTGGACAGGGGGCTTTAGATACGCAGTATTTT. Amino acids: CASSLVVFGQGALDTQYF.

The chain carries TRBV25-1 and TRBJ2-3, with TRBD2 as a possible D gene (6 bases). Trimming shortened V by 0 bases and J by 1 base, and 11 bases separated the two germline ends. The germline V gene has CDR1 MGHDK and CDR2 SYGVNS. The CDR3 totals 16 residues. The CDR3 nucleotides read TGTGCCAGCAGTGAATATTGGCGGGGTGGCACAGATACGCAGTATTTT. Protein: CASSEYWRGGTDTQYF.